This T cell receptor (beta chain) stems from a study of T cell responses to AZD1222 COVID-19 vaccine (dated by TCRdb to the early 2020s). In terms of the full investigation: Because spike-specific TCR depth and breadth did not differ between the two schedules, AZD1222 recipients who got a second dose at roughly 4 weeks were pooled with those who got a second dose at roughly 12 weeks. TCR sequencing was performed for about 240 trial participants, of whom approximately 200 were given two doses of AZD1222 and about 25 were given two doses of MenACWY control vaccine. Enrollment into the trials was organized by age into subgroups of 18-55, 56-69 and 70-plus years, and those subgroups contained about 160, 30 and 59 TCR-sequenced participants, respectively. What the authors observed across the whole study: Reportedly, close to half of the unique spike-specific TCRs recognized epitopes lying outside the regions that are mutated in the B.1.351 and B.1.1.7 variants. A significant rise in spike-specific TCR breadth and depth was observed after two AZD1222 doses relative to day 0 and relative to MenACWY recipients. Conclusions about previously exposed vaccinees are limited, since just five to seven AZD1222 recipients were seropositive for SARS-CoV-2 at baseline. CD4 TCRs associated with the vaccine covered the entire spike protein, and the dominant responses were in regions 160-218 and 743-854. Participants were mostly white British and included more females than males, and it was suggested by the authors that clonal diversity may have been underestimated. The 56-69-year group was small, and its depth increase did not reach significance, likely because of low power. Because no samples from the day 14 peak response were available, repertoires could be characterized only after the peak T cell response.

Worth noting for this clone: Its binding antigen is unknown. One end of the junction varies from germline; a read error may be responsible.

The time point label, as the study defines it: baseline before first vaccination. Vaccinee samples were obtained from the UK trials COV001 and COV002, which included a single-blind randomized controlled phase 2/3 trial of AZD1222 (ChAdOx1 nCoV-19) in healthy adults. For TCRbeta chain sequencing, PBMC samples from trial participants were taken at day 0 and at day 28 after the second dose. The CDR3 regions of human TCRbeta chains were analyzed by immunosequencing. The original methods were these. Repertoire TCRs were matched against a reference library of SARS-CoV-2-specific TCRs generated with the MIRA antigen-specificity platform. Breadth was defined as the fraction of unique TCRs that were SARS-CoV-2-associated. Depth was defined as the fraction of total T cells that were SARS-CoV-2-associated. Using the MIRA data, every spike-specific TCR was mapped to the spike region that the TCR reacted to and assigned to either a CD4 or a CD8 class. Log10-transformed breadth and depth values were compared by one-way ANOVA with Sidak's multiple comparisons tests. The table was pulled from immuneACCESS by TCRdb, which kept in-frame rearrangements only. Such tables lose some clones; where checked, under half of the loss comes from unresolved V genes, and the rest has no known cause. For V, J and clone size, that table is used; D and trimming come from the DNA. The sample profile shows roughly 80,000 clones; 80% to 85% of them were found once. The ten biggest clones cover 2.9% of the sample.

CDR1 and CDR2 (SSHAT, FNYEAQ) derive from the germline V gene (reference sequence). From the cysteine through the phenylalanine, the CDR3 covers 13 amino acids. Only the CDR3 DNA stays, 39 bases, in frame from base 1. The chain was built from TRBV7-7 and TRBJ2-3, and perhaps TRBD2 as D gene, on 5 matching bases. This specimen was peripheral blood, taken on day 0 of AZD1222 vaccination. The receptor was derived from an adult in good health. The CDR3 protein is CASSSDSGLKQYF. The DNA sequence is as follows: TGTGCTAGCAGCTCTGATAGTGGACTTAAGCAGTATTTT.